A single sample gave rise to the 14 T cell receptor beta chains below, sequenced in a study of T cell responses to AZD1222 COVID-19 vaccine. Only in-frame clones appear in the TCRdb table, and some are missing; sequencing was by immunoSEQ multiplex PCR. Of some 79,000 clones listed, approximately 85% are singletons. Source: peripheral blood, taken 28 days after the second AZD1222 dose. Source of these receptors: an adult who received the AZD1222 COVID-19 vaccine.

The CDR3, as DNA: TGTGCCAGCAGCTTGGACGGTATCACGAACACCGGGGAGCTGTTTTTT. This translates into CASSLDGITNTGELFF. The chain is built from TRBV5-4 and TRBJ2-2; D gene unclear. CDR1 is SGHNT, CDR2 YYREEE, per germline (reference sequence). V was cut by 0 bases and J by 0 bases, with 9 bases left in between. The CDR3 runs to 16 residues.

The chain uses TRBV7-8 and TRBJ1-4; D is unclear. The CDR3 contains 14 residues. Germline CDR1 and CDR2: SGHVS and FQNEAQ. Trimming took 5 bases from V and 4 from J, leaving 11 bases between them. CDR3 sequence reads: CASSPDTYNEKLFF. CDR3 nucleotide sequence: TGTGCCAGCAGCCCCGACACGTATAATGAAAAACTGTTTTTT.

V gene TRBV6-5 combines with J gene TRBJ2-7, with no clear D. Germline values: CDR1 MNHEY, CDR2 SVGAGI. V lost 2 bases to trimming and J lost 4 bases, with 15 bases between them. The CDR3 has 15 amino acids. CDR3 DNA sequence: TGTGCCAGCAGTTACGACGGCCTGGCCCAATACGAGCAGTACTTC. Translation: CASSYDGLAQYEQYF.

V gene TRBV11-2 combines with J gene TRBJ1-2; D not resolved. The CDR3 length is 18 residues. V was cut by 6 bases and J by 3 bases, with 26 bases left in between. Germline V gives CDR1 SGHAT, CDR2 FQNNGV. CDR3 region: CASSYNHVGGPFDYGYTF. In DNA, the CDR3 is TGTGCCAGCAGTTATAACCATGTGGGAGGCCCATTTGACTATGGCTACACCTTC.

The chain joins TRBV27 to TRBJ1-4; D unclear. The germline V and J ends were trimmed by 6 bases and 5 bases, with 16 bases remaining between them. Germline lookup yields CDR1 MNHEY and CDR2 SMNVEV (reference sequence). This CDR3 is 15 amino acids long. The CDR3 reads CASSPGRPINEKLFF. For the CDR3, the DNA is TGTGCCAGCAGCCCAGGACGGCCCATAAATGAAAAACTGTTTTTT.

This clone qualifies as medium-sized. V gene TRBV5-6 combines with J gene TRBJ2-1; TRBD1 agrees at 9 bases. The CDR3 loop spans 16 amino acids. V shed 4 bases and J 2 bases; nucleotides not matched to a gene: 7. The germline CDR1 and CDR2 sequences are SGHDT and YYEEEE. The CDR3 is CASSVDRGATYNEQFF. The DNA for the CDR3 is TGTGCCAGCAGCGTAGACAGGGGGGCCACCTACAATGAGCAGTTCTTC.

This sequence joins TRBV9 and TRBJ1-3; TRBD1 matches at 8 bases. J gave up 6 bases and V 1 base, and 3 bases lay outside the gene matches. The CDR3 extends over 14 amino acids. CDR1 is SGDLS, CDR2 YYNGEE, per germline. As DNA, the CDR3 is TGTGCCAGCAGCGTACAGGGGGCCGTAAACACCATATATTTT. It yields the protein CASSVQGAVNTIYF.

The chain is built from TRBV3-1 (or the pseudogene TRBV3-2) and TRBJ2-3; either TRBD1 or TRBD2 may supply D (6 bases each). The CDR3 runs to 16 residues. Germline loops: CDR1 LGHDT, CDR2 YNNKEL (reference sequence). V was shortened by 3 bases and J by 4 bases, with 17 bases between the two germline ends. The CDR3 sequence is CASSQGPLRGADTQYF. Written as DNA, the CDR3 is TGTGCCAGCAGCCAGGGGCCGCTTAGGGGGGCAGATACGCAGTATTTT.

This sequence joins TRBV27 and TRBJ2-5; 7 positions agree with TRBD2. The J segment lost 5 bases and the V segment lost 6 bases, leaving 6 bases of the junction unmatched. The CDR3 runs to 13 residues. Germline assignment: CDR1 MNHEY and CDR2 SMNVEV (reference sequence). CDR3 DNA sequence: TGTGCCAGCAGCCACCGGGGAGGGGAGACCCAGTACTTC. It encodes CASSHRGGETQYF.

The J gene is TRBJ2-1, the V gene TRBV19; 10 bases map to TRBD1. The germline V gene has CDR1 LNHDA and CDR2 SQIVND (reference sequence). There are 15 residues in the CDR3. The ends lost 5 bases at V and 5 bases at J; junction bases unmatched: 6. The CDR3 DNA reads TGTGCCAGTAGTCACCGGGACAGGGGCCACAATGAGCAGTTCTTC. This codes for CASSHRDRGHNEQFF.

J is TRBJ2-6 and V is TRBV5-4; the D gene could be TRBD1 or TRBD2 (5 bases each). Germline CDR1 reads SGHNT; CDR2 reads YYREEE (reference sequence). The CDR3 length is 15 residues. V lost 4 bases, J lost 0 bases, and 8 bases lay in between. The CDR3 DNA reads TGTGCCAGCAGCCTTGGGGGCTCTGGGGCCAACGTCCTGACTTTC. Amino acids: CASSLGGSGANVLTF.

The chain couples TRBV19 to TRBJ1-2, with 8 bases that match TRBD1. The V gene end was trimmed by 5 bases and the J gene end by 3 bases; junction bases not matched to a gene: 8. CDR1 and CDR2 (germline): LNHDA, SQIVND (reference sequence). The CDR3 consists of 15 residues. The chain's CDR3 is CASSRHQGAYYGYTF. As DNA, the CDR3 is TGTGCCAGTAGTCGACATCAGGGGGCGTACTATGGCTACACCTTC.

The chain recombines TRBV28 with TRBJ1-2; 7 bases map to TRBD1. CDR3 length: 14 residues. With 2 bases clipped from V and 4 bases from J, the junction kept 4 bases outside the gene matches. Germline V CDR1 and CDR2: MDHEN, SYDVKM. The CDR3 protein is CASSLPGQAYGYTF. In nucleotides, the CDR3 is TGTGCCAGCAGTTTACCCGGACAGGCCTATGGCTACACCTTC.

V usage is TRBV5-1 and J usage is TRBJ2-7; 8 bases match TRBD2. The CDR3 totals 16 residues. Germline CDR1 and CDR2: SGHRS and YFSETQ. The trim removed 3 bases at V and 0 bases at J, leaving 8 bases unmatched. The CDR3 spells CASSWGTSGSSYEQYF. The CDR3, as DNA: TGCGCCAGCAGCTGGGGAACTAGCGGCAGCTCCTACGAGCAGTACTTC.